This T cell receptor (beta chain) was sequenced in a study of blood T cell repertoires in COVID-19. Study-level background: Italy, Spain and the United States were the sources of the convalescent and acute COVID-19 samples.

Libraries were prepared by immunoSEQ multiplex PCR; TCRdb keeps only in-frame clonotypes and omits some of them. Here the sample spans 50,000 to 65,000 clones, just over 85% being singletons. The CDR3 spans 17 residues. Losses at the gene ends were 0 bases for V and 6 bases for J; bases not matched to a gene: 10. Germline loops: CDR1 LGHDT, CDR2 YNNKEL (reference sequence). The chain combines TRBV3-1 (or the pseudogene TRBV3-2) with TRBJ2-5, with 10 bases matching TRBD2. The specimen was peripheral blood. The receptor comes from a middle-aged man with acute or convalescent COVID-19. The CDR3, as DNA: TGTGCCAGCAGCCAAGATTGGGCTAGCGGGGGAACGAAGACCCAGTACTTC. Amino acid sequence: CASSQDWASGGTKTQYF.